This T cell receptor beta chain was obtained from a study of post-analysis software for immune sequencing data. Regarding the study as a whole: The study found TRBV5-6, TRBV5-1 and TRBV20-1 among a few TRBV segments more frequent in patients than controls.

This clonotype appeared a few times. The antigen remains unidentified. Prepared libraries of TCR beta cDNA carried unique molecular identifiers. TCRdb reprocessed the PCR reads via MiXCR and lists one record per CDR3 protein. This table holds roughly 700,000 distinct CDR3 sequences, about 32% found once. The CDR3 consists of 12 residues. Germline CDR1 and CDR2: SNHLY and FYNNEI. V shed 7 bases and J shed 0 bases, with 7 bases lying between them. The source is a girl aged 10-17 years with multiple sclerosis. The sample consisted of blood. The chain uses TRBV2 and TRBJ2-7; D is ambiguous. The CDR3 DNA is TGTGCCAGCACCTACGCCTCCTACGAGCAGTACTTC. Translation gives CASTYASYEQYF.